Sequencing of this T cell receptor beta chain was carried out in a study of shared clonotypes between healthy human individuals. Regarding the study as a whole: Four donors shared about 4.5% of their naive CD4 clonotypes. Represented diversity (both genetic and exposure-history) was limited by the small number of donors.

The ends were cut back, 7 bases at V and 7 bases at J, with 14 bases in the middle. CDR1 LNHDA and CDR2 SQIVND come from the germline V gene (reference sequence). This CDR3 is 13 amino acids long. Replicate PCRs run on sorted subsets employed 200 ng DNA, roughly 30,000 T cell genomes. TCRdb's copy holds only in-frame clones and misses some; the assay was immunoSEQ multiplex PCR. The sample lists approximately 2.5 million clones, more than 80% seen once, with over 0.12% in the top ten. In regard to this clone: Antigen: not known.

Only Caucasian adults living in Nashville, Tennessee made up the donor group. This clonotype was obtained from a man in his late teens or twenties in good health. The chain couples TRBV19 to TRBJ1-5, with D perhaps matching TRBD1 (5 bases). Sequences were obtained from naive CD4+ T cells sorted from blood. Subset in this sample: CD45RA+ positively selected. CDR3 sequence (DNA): TGTGCCAGTACGATAAGGGGCCCCCAGCCCCAGCATTTT. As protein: CASTIRGPQPQHF. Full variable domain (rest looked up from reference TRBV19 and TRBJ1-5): DGGITQSPKYLFRKEGQNVTLSCEQNLNHDAMYWYRQDPGQGLRLIYYSQIVNDFQKGDIAEGYSVSREKKESFPLTVTSAQKNPTAFYLCASTIRGPQPQHFGDGTRLSIL.